A selection of T cell receptor beta chains follows, all from one sample in a study of T cells in Graves' hyperthyroidism and ophthalmopathy. TCRdb passed the multiplex PCR reads through MiXCR, listing each CDR3 protein once. The table records approximately 420,000 distinct CDR3 sequences, 15% of them present only once. The material sequenced was blood. All receptors come from a woman aged 30 to 39 with Graves' hyperthyroidism. CDR3s include the opening cysteine and the closing phenylalanine or tryptophan. Each record gives: CDR3 DNA, CDR3 protein, clone size, J gene, D gene, V gene, CDR3 length. D genes are given only for firm matches. Not all rows give a size; the values are once, few, many and, for expanded clones, a class.

CDR3nt: TGTGCTAGTGGTTTGGCCGCCCGTTGGACAGGGGAAGTAGGGCACACTGAAGCTTTCTTT
CDR3aa: CASGLAARWTGEVGHTEAFF
abundance: many
j_gene: TRBJ1-1
d_gene: TRBD1
v_gene: TRBV12-5
len: 20

CDR3nt: TGTGCCAGCGGCCATTGGGATCTGCTTACAACTAATGAAAAACTGTTTTTT
CDR3aa: CASGHWDLLTTNEKLFF
abundance: many
j_gene: TRBJ1-4
d_gene: .
v_gene: TRBV28
len: 17

CDR3nt: TGTGCCAGCAGCTTAGGCCCGGTTGTCGAGACCCAGTACTTC
CDR3aa: CASSLGPVVETQYF
abundance: few
j_gene: TRBJ2-5
d_gene: .
v_gene: TRBV5-5
len: 14

CDR3nt: TGTGCCAGCAGCTTAGCGCGGCAGAACTACGAGCAGTACTTC
CDR3aa: CASSLARQNYEQYF
abundance: many
j_gene: TRBJ2-7
d_gene: .
v_gene: TRBV7-2
len: 14

CDR3nt: TGTGCCAGCCGCGAAGGGGCAGGGGCTTATAATTCACCCCTCCACTTT
CDR3aa: CASREGAGAYNSPLHF
abundance: .
j_gene: TRBJ1-6
d_gene: .
v_gene: TRBV7-8
len: 16

CDR3nt: TGTGCCTGGAATCCCGGTTATGGGGACTATGGCTACACCTTC
CDR3aa: CAWNPGYGDYGYTF
abundance: .
j_gene: TRBJ1-2
d_gene: .
v_gene: TRBV30
len: 14

CDR3nt: TGTGCCAGTAGTATACGAGACAGGGGGGGAAGTCAGCCCCAGCATTTT
CDR3aa: CASSIRDRGGSQPQHF
abundance: few
j_gene: TRBJ1-5
d_gene: TRBD1
v_gene: TRBV19
len: 16

CDR3nt: TGTGCCAGCAGCGAGATGGTAGCGGGTAATGAGCAGTTCTTC
CDR3aa: CASSEMVAGNEQFF
abundance: many
j_gene: TRBJ2-1
d_gene: TRBD2
v_gene: TRBV7-9
len: 14

CDR3nt: TGTGCCTGGAGTGTATTGTCCCCCGGGAGAAGGCGAAATGAGCAGTTCTTC
CDR3aa: CAWSVLSPGRRRNEQFF
abundance: many
j_gene: TRBJ2-1
d_gene: .
v_gene: TRBV30
len: 17

CDR3nt: TGTGCCAGCAGTTTTGCGCGGTTTGGCGGGCCTTTCTCCTACGAGCAGTACTTC
CDR3aa: CASSFARFGGPFSYEQYF
abundance: many
j_gene: TRBJ2-7
d_gene: .
v_gene: TRBV28
len: 18

CDR3nt: TGTGCCAGCAGCCCCCAAGCACAGGGTAGTTATGGCTACACCTTC
CDR3aa: CASSPQAQGSYGYTF
abundance: many
j_gene: TRBJ1-2
d_gene: .
v_gene: TRBV7-2
len: 15

CDR3nt: TGTGCCAGCAGCCGCGGGATGCAGGGTGGGGGAAGCTCCTACGAGCAGTACTTC
CDR3aa: CASSRGMQGGGSSYEQYF
abundance: many
j_gene: TRBJ2-7
d_gene: .
v_gene: TRBV7-2
len: 18

CDR3nt: TGCGCCAGCAGCTCGGGACTAAAAGACACCGGGGAGCTGTTTTTT
CDR3aa: CASSSGLKDTGELFF
abundance: .
j_gene: TRBJ2-2
d_gene: TRBD2
v_gene: TRBV5-1
len: 15

CDR3nt: TGTGCCACCAGCAGAGACCACAGCCCCAATCAGCCCCAGCATTTT
CDR3aa: CATSRDHSPNQPQHF
abundance: .
j_gene: TRBJ1-5
d_gene: .
v_gene: TRBV15
len: 15

CDR3nt: TGTGCCAGCAGTGAATCTGGGGGAGGCGAGTACGAGCAGTACTTC
CDR3aa: CASSESGGGEYEQYF
abundance: .
j_gene: TRBJ2-7
d_gene: .
v_gene: TRBV2
len: 15

CDR3nt: TGCGCCAGCAGCTCGCTCGGCGGCGGGAGGTCGGGGGATGAGCAGTTCTTC
CDR3aa: CASSSLGGGRSGDEQFF
abundance: many
j_gene: TRBJ2-1
d_gene: TRBD2
v_gene: TRBV5-1
len: 17

CDR3nt: TGCGCCAGCAGCTTGCGGGCTAGCGGAATTCGGGAGACCCAGTACTTC
CDR3aa: CASSLRASGIRETQYF
abundance: many
j_gene: TRBJ2-5
d_gene: TRBD2
v_gene: TRBV5-1
len: 16

CDR3nt: TGTGCCAGCAGGACTAGCGGGGGACCTACAGATACGCAGTATTTT
CDR3aa: CASRTSGGPTDTQYF
abundance: many
j_gene: TRBJ2-3
d_gene: TRBD2
v_gene: TRBV2
len: 15

CDR3nt: TGTGCCAGCAGTGTGTCGACAGGGAATTACGGCTACACCTTC
CDR3aa: CASSVSTGNYGYTF
abundance: many
j_gene: TRBJ1-2
d_gene: TRBD1
v_gene: TRBV6-1
len: 14

CDR3nt: TGTGCCAGCAGTTCCGGGACACTGGGGGAGACCCAGTACTTC
CDR3aa: CASSSGTLGETQYF
abundance: many
j_gene: TRBJ2-5
d_gene: .
v_gene: TRBV6-1
len: 14

CDR3nt: TGTGCCACCAGCCTCGGGACTAGCGGTAGCACAGATACGCAGTATTTT
CDR3aa: CATSLGTSGSTDTQYF
abundance: .
j_gene: TRBJ2-3
d_gene: TRBD2
v_gene: TRBV15
len: 16

CDR3nt: TGTGCCAGCAGCGCGGGAAATAACTATGGCTACACCTTC
CDR3aa: CASSAGNNYGYTF
abundance: many
j_gene: TRBJ1-2
d_gene: .
v_gene: TRBV28
len: 13

CDR3nt: TGTGCCAGCAGTTTTGGGACAAGGGTTCAGCCCCAGCATTTT
CDR3aa: CASSFGTRVQPQHF
abundance: many
j_gene: TRBJ1-5
d_gene: .
v_gene: TRBV12-3/TRBV12-4
len: 14

CDR3nt: TGCAGTGCCGAACTAGCGGGAGCTCGCTACGAGCAGTACTTC
CDR3aa: CSAELAGARYEQYF
abundance: few
j_gene: TRBJ2-7
d_gene: TRBD2
v_gene: TRBV20-1
len: 14

CDR3nt: TGTGCCTGGAAAGCGGCAGGCGGCAGCTCCGGGGAGCTGTTTTTT
CDR3aa: CAWKAAGGSSGELFF
abundance: many
j_gene: TRBJ2-2
d_gene: .
v_gene: TRBV30
len: 15

CDR3nt: TGCGCCAGCACAACTAGCCCCTTCTACGAGCAGTACTTC
CDR3aa: CASTTSPFYEQYF
abundance: once
j_gene: TRBJ2-7
d_gene: .
v_gene: TRBV10-2
len: 13

CDR3nt: TGTGCCAGTAGTACCCGACAGGGCTGGGGCACAGATACGCAGTATTTT
CDR3aa: CASSTRQGWGTDTQYF
abundance: few
j_gene: TRBJ2-3
d_gene: TRBD1
v_gene: TRBV19
len: 16

CDR3nt: TGTGCTAGCAGCTTAGGTCCGCGGGATGAGCAGTTCTTC
CDR3aa: CASSLGPRDEQFF
abundance: many
j_gene: TRBJ2-1
d_gene: .
v_gene: TRBV7-7
len: 13

CDR3nt: TGTGCCAGCTCGGGGTGGTCCATCGAGCAGTACTTC
CDR3aa: CASSGWSIEQYF
abundance: many
j_gene: TRBJ2-7
d_gene: .
v_gene: TRBV28
len: 12

CDR3nt: TGTGCCAGCAGCCAAGATTACGGGAGTAGCACAGATACGCAGTATTTT
CDR3aa: CASSQDYGSSTDTQYF
abundance: few
j_gene: TRBJ2-3
d_gene: .
v_gene: TRBV3-1
len: 16

CDR3nt: TGTGCCAGCGGACAATACAATGAGCAGTTCTTC
CDR3aa: CASGQYNEQFF
abundance: .
j_gene: TRBJ2-1
d_gene: .
v_gene: TRBV2
len: 11

CDR3nt: TGTGCCACCAGTGACCCCCCGGGACAGGGGAGGCCCGGGGAGCTGTTTTTT
CDR3aa: CATSDPPGQGRPGELFF
abundance: few
j_gene: TRBJ2-2
d_gene: TRBD1
v_gene: TRBV24-1
len: 17

CDR3nt: TGCAGTGCTAGATCCCAAGGGCGGGAGCGCTACAATGAGCAGTTCTTC
CDR3aa: CSARSQGRERYNEQFF
abundance: many
j_gene: TRBJ2-1
d_gene: TRBD2
v_gene: TRBV20-1
len: 16

CDR3nt: TGCAGTGCCCGATCAACTAGCGGGACCCACGAGCAGTACTTC
CDR3aa: CSARSTSGTHEQYF
abundance: few
j_gene: TRBJ2-7
d_gene: TRBD2
v_gene: TRBV20-1
len: 14

CDR3nt: TGTGCCTGGAAGGTTGCTGGATCTAGCACAGATACGCAGTATTTT
CDR3aa: CAWKVAGSSTDTQYF
abundance: many
j_gene: TRBJ2-3
d_gene: .
v_gene: TRBV30
len: 15

CDR3nt: TGTGCCATCAGTGGGACAGGGGGCAGCTACGAGCAGTACTTC
CDR3aa: CAISGTGGSYEQYF
abundance: many
j_gene: TRBJ2-7
d_gene: TRBD1
v_gene: TRBV10-3
len: 14

CDR3nt: TGTGCTAGCAGCCACCGGGCCCCTCACTATAGCAATCAGCCCCAGCATTTT
CDR3aa: CASSHRAPHYSNQPQHF
abundance: .
j_gene: TRBJ1-5
d_gene: .
v_gene: TRBV7-7
len: 17

CDR3nt: TGTGCCAGCAGCGGGACGTCAGGGACTAACTATGGCTACACCTTC
CDR3aa: CASSGTSGTNYGYTF
abundance: .
j_gene: TRBJ1-2
d_gene: .
v_gene: TRBV5-4
len: 15

CDR3nt: TGTGCCAGCACCCTCGGGGCGGGAGTTACCGGGGAGCTGTTTTTT
CDR3aa: CASTLGAGVTGELFF
abundance: .
j_gene: TRBJ2-2
d_gene: TRBD2
v_gene: TRBV28
len: 15

CDR3nt: TGTGCCAGCGGCGGCGAATATAATTCACCCCTCCACTTT
CDR3aa: CASGGEYNSPLHF
abundance: .
j_gene: TRBJ1-6
d_gene: .
v_gene: TRBV6-1
len: 13

CDR3nt: TGTGCCAGCCCATCGAACGGGAGGGGTACCGGGGAGCTGTTTTTT
CDR3aa: CASPSNGRGTGELFF
abundance: many
j_gene: TRBJ2-2
d_gene: TRBD2
v_gene: TRBV28
len: 15

CDR3nt: TGCAGCGTTGAAGGTAAAGTCGAGGACAAAAGAGCTAACTATGGCTACACCTTC
CDR3aa: CSVEGKVEDKRANYGYTF
abundance: few
j_gene: TRBJ1-2
d_gene: .
v_gene: TRBV29-1
len: 18